The T cell receptor beta chain under discussion was sequenced for a study of shared clonotypes between healthy human individuals. The CDR3 is made up of 18 amino acids. V gave up 4 bases and J gave up 8 bases; unmatched junction bases: 18. In germline, CDR1 is LGHNA, CDR2 YNFKEQ. Study conclusions and caveats: Relative to their counterparts shared across all four donors, non-shared clonotypes exhibited diminished generation probabilities.

Some clones are missing from TCRdb's copy, which holds only in-frame ones; the method was immunoSEQ multiplex PCR. The sample holds about 2.4 million clones, 90% to 95% seen once. Turning to this clone: Its antigen remains unidentified.

Sequencing used naive CD4+ T cells from PBMCs. Subset described: CD45RA+ positively selected. This chain uses TRBV4-2 with TRBJ1-5, with 9 bases identical to TRBD1. The sequence was obtained from a man aged 18 to 29 in good health. Some clones in this sample may be carry-over from other donors' samples. CDR3 nucleotides: TGTGCCAGCAGCCTCGAGCCGGGACAGGGAGGAGATAGCGAGCCCCAGCATTTT. Protein sequence: CASSLEPGQGGDSEPQHF.